This T cell receptor beta chain was obtained from a study of blood T cell repertoires in COVID-19. Study as a whole: Collection of acute and convalescent COVID-19 samples took place in the United States, Italy and Spain. PBMCs, B-cell-depleted T cells, or T cells were the source of the cDNA or gDNA that made up the material.

V lost 3 bases, J lost 1 base, and 10 bases lay in between. CDR1 LNHDA and CDR2 SQIVND come from the germline V gene (reference sequence). CDR3 length: 15 amino acids. In the authors' methods: Using reference gene primer amplification, nucleated cell counts were estimated. Generated by immunoSEQ multiplex PCR, the TCRdb table keeps only in-frame clones and is missing some. V, J and clone size are taken as reported in that table, and D and trimming were inferred from the DNA itself. The sample holds more than 85,000 clones, around 81% seen once. The source of this sequence is a human donor in a cohort sampled during active or convalescent COVID-19. The sequencing sample was made of peripheral blood. The rearrangement links TRBV19 to TRBJ1-3, with D maybe TRBD1 (5 bases). This CDR3 is CASSIWGRSGNTIYF. The CDR3 DNA is TGTGCCAGTAGTATTTGGGGCCGGTCTGGAAACACCATATATTTT.